This T cell receptor beta chain was sequenced in a study of T cell repertoires in cytomegalovirus infection. TCRdb reanalysed the reads using MiXCR and keeps one entry per CDR3 protein. Of 350,000 to 400,000 distinct CDR3 sequences in the sample, about a third are singletons; the top ten hold less than 15%. V shed 3 bases and J shed 3 bases, with 7 bases lying between them. CDR3 length: 13 residues. As for this clonotype: Its specificity is not known.

This receptor was identified in a human donor in good health (CMV status not recorded). Some clones in this sample may be carry-over from other donors' samples. This sample comprised cultured PBMCs, obtained from culture after CMV antigen stimulation. The genes are TRBV12-3 or TRBV12-4 and TRBJ2-3; the D is unclear. CDR3 in amino acids: CASSFWGTDTQYF. The CDR3 coding sequence is TGTGCCAGCAGTTTTTGGGGAACAGATACGCAGTATTTT.